The text below deals with one T cell receptor (beta chain). Looked up from germline, CDR1 is WSHSY and CDR2 is SAAADI. CDR3 length equals 15 residues. Trimming cost V 6 bases and J 1 base, with 15 bases left between them. Sequencing was performed with immunoSEQ multiplex PCR; in TCRdb, only in-frame clones are kept and a portion is missing. The sample records about 130,000 clones, roughly four fifths being singletons. This sample is drawn from a study of blood T cell repertoires in COVID-19. Study information: The United States, Italy and Spain supplied acute and convalescent COVID-19 samples. T cells, B-cell-depleted T cells, or PBMCs provided the cDNA or gDNA that served as material.

The chain has TRBV10-2 and TRBJ2-5, with D maybe TRBD2 (6 bases). The TCR originated in a woman aged 60-70 years with acute or convalescent COVID-19. What was sequenced was peripheral blood. CDR3 coding DNA: TGCGCCAGCAGGGGCCAGGGAGGTGCCCAAGAGACCCAGTACTTC. Translating gives CASRGQGGAQETQYF.